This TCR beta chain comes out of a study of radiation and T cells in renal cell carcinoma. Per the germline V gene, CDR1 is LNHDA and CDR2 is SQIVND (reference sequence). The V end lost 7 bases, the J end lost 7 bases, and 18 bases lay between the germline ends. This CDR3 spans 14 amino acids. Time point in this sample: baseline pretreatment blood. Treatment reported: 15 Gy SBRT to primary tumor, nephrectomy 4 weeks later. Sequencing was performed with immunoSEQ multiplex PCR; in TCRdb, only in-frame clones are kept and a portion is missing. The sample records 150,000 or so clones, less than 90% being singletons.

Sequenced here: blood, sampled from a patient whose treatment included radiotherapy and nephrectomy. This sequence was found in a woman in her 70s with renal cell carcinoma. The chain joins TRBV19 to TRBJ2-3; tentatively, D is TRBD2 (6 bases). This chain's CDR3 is CASTRPGTHYTQYF. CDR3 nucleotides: TGTGCCAGTACCCGACCCGGGACTCACTATACGCAGTATTTT.